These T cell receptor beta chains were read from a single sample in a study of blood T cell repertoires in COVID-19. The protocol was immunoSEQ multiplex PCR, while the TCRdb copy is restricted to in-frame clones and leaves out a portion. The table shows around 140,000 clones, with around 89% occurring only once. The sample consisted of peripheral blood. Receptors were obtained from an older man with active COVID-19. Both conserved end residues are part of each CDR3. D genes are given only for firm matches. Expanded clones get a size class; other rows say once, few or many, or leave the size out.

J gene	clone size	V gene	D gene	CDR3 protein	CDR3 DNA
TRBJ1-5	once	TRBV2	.	CASSSRGGNQPQHF	TGTGCCAGCAGCTCACGGGGAGGCAATCAGCCCCAGCATTTT
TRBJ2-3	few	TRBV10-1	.	CASSDRRRSDTQYF	TGCGCCAGCAGTGATCGGAGAAGATCAGATACGCAGTATTTT
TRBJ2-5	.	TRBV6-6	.	CASTLSLFQQETQYF	TGTGCCAGCACCCTTAGCCTATTCCAACAAGAGACCCAGTACTTC
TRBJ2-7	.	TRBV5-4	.	CASSLDISYEQYF	TGTGCCAGCAGCTTGGACATCTCCTACGAGCAGTACTTC
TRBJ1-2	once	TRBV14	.	CASSPRDTTYGYTF	TGTGCCAGCAGCCCCCGGGACACCACCTATGGCTACACCTTC
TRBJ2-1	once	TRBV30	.	CAWRRGGGDNEQFF	TGTGCCTGGAGACGGGGAGGAGGGGACAATGAGCAGTTCTTC
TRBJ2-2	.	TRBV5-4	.	CASSLAQKNTGELFF	TGTGCCAGCAGCTTGGCACAGAAAAACACCGGGGAGCTGTTTTTT
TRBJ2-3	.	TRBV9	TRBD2	CASSVPLAGPDTQYF	TGTGCCAGCAGCGTACCCCTAGCGGGCCCAGATACGCAGTATTTT
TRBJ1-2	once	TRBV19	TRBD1	CASSQTGDYGYTF	TGTGCCAGTAGCCAGACAGGGGACTATGGCTACACCTTC
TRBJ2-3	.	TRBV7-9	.	CASSLGPSTDTQYF	TGTGCCAGCAGCTTGGGCCCTAGCACAGATACGCAGTATTTT
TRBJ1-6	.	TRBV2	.	CASMRNSPLHF	TGTGCCAGCATGAGAAATTCACCCCTCCACTTT
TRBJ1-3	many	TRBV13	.	CASSPTETGNTIYF	TGTGCCAGCAGCCCGACAGAGACTGGAAACACCATATATTTT
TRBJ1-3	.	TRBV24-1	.	CATSDTTGGNTIYF	TGTGCCACCAGTGATACGACGGGTGGAAACACCATATATTTT
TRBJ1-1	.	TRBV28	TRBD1	CASSLPDRGMNTEAFF	TGTGCCAGCAGTCTGCCGGACAGGGGGATGAACACTGAAGCTTTCTTT
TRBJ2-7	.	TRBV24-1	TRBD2	CATSEGTSGRPYEQYF	TGTGCCACCAGTGAAGGAACTAGCGGGAGACCCTACGAGCAGTACTTC
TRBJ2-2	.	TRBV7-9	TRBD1	CASSTGQGFPGELFF	TGTGCCAGCAGTACGGGACAGGGTTTTCCCGGGGAGCTGTTTTTT
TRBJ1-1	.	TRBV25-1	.	CASRRMNTEAFF	TGTGCCAGCAGGCGGATGAACACTGAAGCTTTCTTT
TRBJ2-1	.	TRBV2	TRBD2	CASSGGTSESYNEQFF	TGTGCCAGCAGTGGCGGGACTAGCGAGAGCTACAATGAGCAGTTCTTC
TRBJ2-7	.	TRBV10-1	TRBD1	CASSESGTASYEQYF	TGCGCCAGCAGTGAGTCGGGGACAGCCTCCTACGAGCAGTACTTC
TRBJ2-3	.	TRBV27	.	CASSLKHGLQTSTDTQYF	TGTGCCAGCAGTTTAAAACACGGACTACAGACCAGCACAGATACGCAGTATTTT
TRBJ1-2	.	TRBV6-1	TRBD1	CASSERDRLSGYTF	TGTGCCAGCAGTGAGAGGGACAGGTTGAGTGGCTACACCTTC
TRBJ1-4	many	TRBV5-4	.	CASSLWGGTNEKLFF	TGTGCCAGCAGCTTGTGGGGGGGGACTAATGAAAAACTGTTTTTT
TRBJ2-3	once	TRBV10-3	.	CAISAPTGDTQYF	TGTGCCATCAGTGCCCCGACCGGGGATACGCAGTATTTT
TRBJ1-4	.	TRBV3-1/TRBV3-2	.	CASSQGGGGEKLFF	TGTGCCAGCAGCCAGGGGGGGGGAGGTGAAAAACTGTTTTTT
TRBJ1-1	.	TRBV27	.	CASSLGGGSEAFF	TGTGCCAGCAGTTTAGGGGGGGGATCTGAAGCTTTCTTT
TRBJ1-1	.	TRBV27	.	CASGGQMNTEAFF	TGTGCCAGCGGGGGACAAATGAACACTGAAGCTTTCTTT
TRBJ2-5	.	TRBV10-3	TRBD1	CAIMDRADETQYF	TGTGCCATCATGGACAGGGCAGACGAGACCCAGTACTTC
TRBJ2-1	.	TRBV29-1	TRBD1	CSAVRQGLGNEQFF	TGCAGCGCCGTGCGACAGGGGCTGGGCAATGAGCAGTTCTTC
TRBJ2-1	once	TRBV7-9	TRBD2	CASSLDRGRASYNEQFF	TGTGCCAGCAGCTTAGATCGCGGGAGGGCCTCCTACAATGAGCAGTTCTTC
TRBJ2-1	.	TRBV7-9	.	CASSPTTTRLYNEQFF	TGTGCCAGCAGCCCGACCACAACGAGGCTCTACAATGAGCAGTTCTTC
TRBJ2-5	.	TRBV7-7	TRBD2	CASSNGLAGLETQYF	TGTGCTAGCAGCAATGGACTAGCGGGATTAGAGACCCAGTACTTC
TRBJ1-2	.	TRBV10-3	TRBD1	CAISGTGDGYTF	TGTGCCATCAGTGGGACAGGCGATGGCTACACCTTC